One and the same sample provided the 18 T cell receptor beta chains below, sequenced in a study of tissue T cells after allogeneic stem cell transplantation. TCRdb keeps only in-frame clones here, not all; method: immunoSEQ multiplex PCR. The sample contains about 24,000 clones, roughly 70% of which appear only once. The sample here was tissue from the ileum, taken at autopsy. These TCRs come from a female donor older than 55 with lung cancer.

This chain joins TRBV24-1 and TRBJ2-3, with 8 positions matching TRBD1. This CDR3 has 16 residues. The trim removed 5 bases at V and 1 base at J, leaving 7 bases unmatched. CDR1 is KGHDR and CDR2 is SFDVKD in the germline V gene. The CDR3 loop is CATSGRGQAGTDTQYF. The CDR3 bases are TGTGCCACCAGTGGGAGGGGACAGGCCGGCACAGATACGCAGTATTTT.

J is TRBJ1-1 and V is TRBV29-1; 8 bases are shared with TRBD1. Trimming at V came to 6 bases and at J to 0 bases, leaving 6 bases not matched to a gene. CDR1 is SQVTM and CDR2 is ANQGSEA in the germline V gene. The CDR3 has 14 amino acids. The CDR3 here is CSVGTGNMNTEAFF. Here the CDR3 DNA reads TGCAGCGTCGGGACAGGTAACATGAACACTGAAGCTTTCTTT. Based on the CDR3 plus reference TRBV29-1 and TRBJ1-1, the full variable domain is SAVISQKPSRDICQRGTSLTIQCQVDSQVTMMFWYRQQPGQSLTLIATANQGSEATYESGFVIDKFPISRPNLTFSTLTVSNMSPEDSSIYLCSVGTGNMNTEAFFGQGTRLTVV.

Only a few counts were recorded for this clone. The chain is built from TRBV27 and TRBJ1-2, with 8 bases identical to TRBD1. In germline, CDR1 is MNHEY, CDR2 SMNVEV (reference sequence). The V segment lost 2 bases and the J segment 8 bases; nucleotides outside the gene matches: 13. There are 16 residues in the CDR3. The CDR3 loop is CASSLMGQGAPIGYTF. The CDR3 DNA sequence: TGTGCCAGCAGTTTAATGGGCCAGGGGGCGCCGATAGGCTACACCTTC.

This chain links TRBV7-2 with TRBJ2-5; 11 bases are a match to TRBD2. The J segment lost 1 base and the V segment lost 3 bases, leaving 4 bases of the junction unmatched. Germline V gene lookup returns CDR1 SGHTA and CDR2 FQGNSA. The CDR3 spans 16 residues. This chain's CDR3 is CASSLLAGGRQETQYF. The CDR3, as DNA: TGTGCCAGCAGCTTGCTAGCGGGGGGACGCCAAGAGACCCAGTACTTC.

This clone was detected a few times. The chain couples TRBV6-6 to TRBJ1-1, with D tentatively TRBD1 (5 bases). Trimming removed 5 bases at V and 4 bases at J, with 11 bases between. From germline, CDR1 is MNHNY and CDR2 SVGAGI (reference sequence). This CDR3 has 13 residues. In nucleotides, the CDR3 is TGTGCCAGCAGTCCCCAGGGATCCACTGAAGCTTTCTTT. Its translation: CASSPQGSTEAFF.

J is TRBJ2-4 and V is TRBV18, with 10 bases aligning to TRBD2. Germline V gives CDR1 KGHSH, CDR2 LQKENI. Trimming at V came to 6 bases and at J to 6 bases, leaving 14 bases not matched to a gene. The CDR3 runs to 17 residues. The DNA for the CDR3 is TGTGCCAGCTCGTCAGCGGGAGGGCCAGTTAGAGGAAACATTCAGTACTTC. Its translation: CASSSAGGPVRGNIQYF.

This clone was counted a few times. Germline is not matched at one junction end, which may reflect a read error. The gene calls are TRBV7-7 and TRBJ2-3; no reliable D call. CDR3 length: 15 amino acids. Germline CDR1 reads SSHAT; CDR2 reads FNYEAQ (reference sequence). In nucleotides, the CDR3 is TGTGCTAGCAGCTTAGTAGGTGGAGAACAGAGTACGCAGTATTTT. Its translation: CASSLVGGEQSTQYF.

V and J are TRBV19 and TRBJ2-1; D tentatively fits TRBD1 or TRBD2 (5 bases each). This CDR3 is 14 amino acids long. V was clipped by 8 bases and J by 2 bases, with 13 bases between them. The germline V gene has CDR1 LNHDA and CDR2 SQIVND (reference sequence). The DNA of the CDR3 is TGTGCCAGTGCGATGGGGGTCGCCTACAATGAGCAGTTCTTC. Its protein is CASAMGVAYNEQFF.

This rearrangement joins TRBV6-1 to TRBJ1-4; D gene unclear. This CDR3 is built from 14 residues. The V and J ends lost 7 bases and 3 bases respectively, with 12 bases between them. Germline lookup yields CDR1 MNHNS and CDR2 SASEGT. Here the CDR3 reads CASTEARSNEKLFF. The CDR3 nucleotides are TGTGCCAGCACCGAAGCGAGGTCTAATGAAAAACTGTTTTTT.

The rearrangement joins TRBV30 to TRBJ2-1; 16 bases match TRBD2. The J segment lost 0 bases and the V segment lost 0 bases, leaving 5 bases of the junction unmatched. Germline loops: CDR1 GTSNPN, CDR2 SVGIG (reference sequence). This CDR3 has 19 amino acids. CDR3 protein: CAWSVSGLAGGSSYNEQFF. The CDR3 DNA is TGTGCCTGGAGTGTATCGGGACTAGCGGGGGGGAGCTCCTACAATGAGCAGTTCTTC.

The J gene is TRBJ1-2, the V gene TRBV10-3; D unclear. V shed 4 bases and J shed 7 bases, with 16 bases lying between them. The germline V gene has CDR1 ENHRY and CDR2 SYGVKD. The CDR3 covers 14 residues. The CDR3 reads CAISVDPNSPGYTF. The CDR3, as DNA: TGTGCCATCAGTGTGGACCCAAACTCTCCTGGCTACACCTTC.

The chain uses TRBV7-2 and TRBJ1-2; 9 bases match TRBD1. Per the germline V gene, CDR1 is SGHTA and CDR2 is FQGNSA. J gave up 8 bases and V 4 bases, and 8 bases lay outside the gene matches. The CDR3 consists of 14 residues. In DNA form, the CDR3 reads TGTGCCAGCAGCTCGCGGACAGGGGAACGCGGCTACACCTTC. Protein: CASSSRTGERGYTF. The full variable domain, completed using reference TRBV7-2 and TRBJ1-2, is GAGVSQSPSNKVTEKGKDVELRCDPISGHTALYWYRQSLGQGLEFLIYFQGNSAPDKSGLPSDRFSAERTGGSVSTLTIQRTQQEDSAVYLCASSSRTGERGYTFGSGTRLTVV.

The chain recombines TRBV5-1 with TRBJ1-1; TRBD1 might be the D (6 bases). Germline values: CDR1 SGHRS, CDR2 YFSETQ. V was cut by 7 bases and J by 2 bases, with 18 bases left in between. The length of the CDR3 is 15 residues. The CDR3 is CASAEVQGVNTEAFF. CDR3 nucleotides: TGCGCCAGCGCGGAAGTACAGGGCGTCAACACTGAAGCTTTCTTT.

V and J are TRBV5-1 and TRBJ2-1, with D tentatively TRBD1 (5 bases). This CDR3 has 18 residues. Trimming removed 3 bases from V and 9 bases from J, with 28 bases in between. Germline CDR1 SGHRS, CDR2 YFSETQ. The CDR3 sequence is CASSSGYSAGSGLGEQFF. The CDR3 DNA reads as TGCGCCAGCAGCTCGGGCTATTCGGCAGGGTCCGGTCTAGGTGAGCAGTTCTTC.

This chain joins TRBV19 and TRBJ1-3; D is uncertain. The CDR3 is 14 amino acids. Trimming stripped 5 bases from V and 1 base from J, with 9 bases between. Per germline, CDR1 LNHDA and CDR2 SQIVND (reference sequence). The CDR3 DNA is TGTGCCAGTAGTCATAGAAGATCTGGAAACACCATATATTTT. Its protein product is CASSHRRSGNTIYF.

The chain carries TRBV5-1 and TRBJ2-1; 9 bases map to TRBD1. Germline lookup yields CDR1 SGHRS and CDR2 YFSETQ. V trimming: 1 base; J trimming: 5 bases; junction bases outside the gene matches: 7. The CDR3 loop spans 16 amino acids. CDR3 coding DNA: TGCGCCAGCAGCTTGACCGAGGACAGGGGCCACAATGAGCAGTTCTTC. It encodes CASSLTEDRGHNEQFF.

The CDR3 protein is CAISGEGRIGETQYF. CDR3 DNA: TGTGCCATCAGTGGGGAGGGTCGGATTGGGGAGACCCAGTACTTC. The rearrangement joins TRBV10-3 to TRBJ2-5, with 7 positions matching TRBD2. Trimming at V came to 4 bases and at J to 5 bases, leaving 10 bases not matched to a gene. CDR1 is ENHRY and CDR2 is SYGVKD in the germline V gene. The CDR3 is 15 residues long.

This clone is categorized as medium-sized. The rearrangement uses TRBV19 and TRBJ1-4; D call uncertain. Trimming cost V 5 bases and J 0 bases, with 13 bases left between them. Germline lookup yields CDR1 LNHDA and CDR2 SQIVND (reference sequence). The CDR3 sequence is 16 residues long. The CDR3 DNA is TGTGCCAGTAGTCCGACGACCGGAGCAACTAATGAAAAACTGTTTTTT. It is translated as CASSPTTGATNEKLFF. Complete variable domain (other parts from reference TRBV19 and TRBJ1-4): DGGITQSPKYLFRKEGQNVTLSCEQNLNHDAMYWYRQDPGQGLRLIYYSQIVNDFQKGDIAEGYSVSREKKESFPLTVTSAQKNPTAFYLCASSPTTGATNEKLFFGSGTQLSVL.